This T cell receptor (beta chain) derives from a study of cytomegalovirus exposure and HLA in healthy donors. Findings and caveats of the study: Across donors, most TCRs were seen rarely, yet some public ones were widespread.

As to this clone: Its antigen is not known.

The germline gives CDR1 WSHSY, CDR2 SAAADI. V gave up 5 bases and J gave up 0 bases, with 7 bases separating them. The CDR3 is 14 amino acids. Every donor was a healthy person donating bone marrow. A multiplex PCR was run with 60 Vbeta primers and 13 Jbeta primers. This table comes from immunoSEQ multiplex PCR, and its TCRdb copy is limited to in-frame clones, with some not included. The table has 150,000 to 180,000 clones, around 80% seen once; the top ten hold 13%. The specimen was PBMCs. The receptor's source is a man aged 25 to 40 in good health and CMV-seropositive. The rearrangement uses TRBV10-2 and TRBJ1-4; no reliable D call. The CDR3, as DNA: TGCGCCAGCAGTCCACGGGCAACTAATGAAAAACTGTTTTTT. This codes for CASSPRATNEKLFF.